The 24 T cell receptor beta chains below were found in one sample sequenced in a study of post-analysis software for immune sequencing data. No cognate antigen is known for these TCRs. Study-wide results and limits: Comparison of patients with controls showed roughly five TRBV segments more frequent in patients, TRBV5-6, TRBV5-1 and TRBV20-1 among them.

Included in the TCR beta cDNA libraries were unique molecular identifiers. TCRdb used MiXCR to reprocess the PCR reads, holding one entry per CDR3 protein. The profile shows about 180,000 distinct CDR3 sequences, roughly 30% of them singletons. Sequencing was done on a sample of blood. The source of these receptors is a girl between 5 and 17 years old with multiple sclerosis.

The chain couples TRBV27 to TRBJ2-3; 11 bases are shared with TRBD2. Germline lookup yields CDR1 MNHEY and CDR2 SMNVEV (reference sequence). J gave up 5 bases and V 5 bases, and 3 bases lay outside the gene matches. This CDR3 contains 14 residues. The CDR3 loop reads CASSLTSGKDTQYF. CDR3 DNA sequence: TGTGCCAGCAGTCTGACTAGCGGGAAAGATACGCAGTATTTT.

The chain joins TRBV7-2 to TRBJ2-1; TRBD2 aligns across 8 bases. Germline CDR1 reads SGHTA; CDR2 reads FQGNSA. With V trimmed by 3 bases and J by 9 bases, 7 bases remained unmatched. This CDR3 contains 14 residues. The CDR3 protein is CASSFTRTSSEQFF. As DNA, the CDR3 is TGTGCCAGCAGCTTTACCAGGACTAGCAGTGAGCAGTTCTTC.

This chain links TRBV6-1 with TRBJ1-5; D is undetermined. Deletions cut 8 bases from V and 3 bases from J, with 11 bases between. Germline CDR1 MNHNS, CDR2 SASEGT. This CDR3 contains 13 residues. CDR3 bases: TGTGCCAGCGTGAGACGGAACAATCAGCCCCAGCATTTT. It codes for CASVRRNNQPQHF.

As regards this clonotype: Since a much larger clone is just one base distant, this may be a read error. The genes are TRBV29-1 and TRBJ1-2, with unresolved D. The germline V gene encodes CDR1 SQVTM and CDR2 ANQGSEA. This CDR3 comprises 15 residues. V lost 7 bases, J lost 4 bases, and 22 bases lay in between. CDR3 bases: TGCAGCGCAGGTCCCGGCACTTCCCCTAGCTATGGCTACACCTTC. Translation gives CSAGPGTSPSYGYTF.

About this clonotype itself: At one of its ends the junction is not consistent with the germline gene, which may arise from a read error. The chain recombines TRBV28 with TRBJ2-3; 8 nucleotides line up with TRBD1. Germline values: CDR1 MDHEN, CDR2 SYDVKM. The CDR3 has 15 amino acids. CDR3 protein: CASNLDRASTDTQNF. CDR3 sequence (DNA): TGTGCCAGCAACCTGGACAGGGCTAGCACAGATACGCAGAATTTT.

This clonotype has ten or more counts. This rearrangement joins TRBV10-2 to TRBJ2-7; TRBD1 matches 9 bases. Germline V lookup: CDR1 WSHSY, CDR2 SAAADI. Trimming cost V 2 bases and J 0 bases; bases outside gene matches: 8. The CDR3 covers 17 residues. The CDR3 is CASSEPGQGPSSYEQYF. In DNA form, the CDR3 reads TGCGCCAGCAGTGAGCCGGGACAGGGCCCCAGCTCCTACGAGCAGTACTTC.

In this sample, this clonotype turned up a few times. This chain connects TRBV5-1 to TRBJ1-2, with no clear D. Germline CDR1 SGHRS, CDR2 YFSETQ. This CDR3 has 13 residues. Between the trimmed V and J ends, which lost 4 bases and 8 bases, there was a span of 15 bases. This CDR3 reads CASSLDGVGGYTF. The CDR3 DNA follows: TGCGCCAGCAGCCTTGACGGGGTCGGCGGCTACACCTTC.

This clonotype was detected only a few times. This may be a read error, as it is one base from a much larger clone. The chain has TRBV10-2 and TRBJ2-3, with a tentative D call TRBD2 (6 bases). Germline V lookup: CDR1 WSHSY, CDR2 SAAADI. The CDR3 is 11 residues long. Trimming stripped 6 bases from V and 8 bases from J, with 9 bases between. CDR3 bases: TGCGCCAGCAGGGCGGGGAGTACGCAGTATTTT. Protein: CASRAGSTQYF.

The V call is TRBV9, the J call TRBJ2-1; the match to TRBD2 covers 8 bases. J lost 8 bases, V lost 1 base, and 8 bases had no gene match. Germline CDR1 and CDR2: SGDLS and YYNGEE. The CDR3 contains 15 residues. The CDR3 sequence: CASSVRLAKVDEQFF. In nucleotides, the CDR3 is TGTGCCAGCAGCGTAAGACTAGCGAAAGTGGATGAGCAGTTCTTC.

This clonotype was counted ten times or more. The V and J genes are TRBV7-8 and TRBJ2-7; no clear D gene. CDR3 size: 18 residues. The V gene lost 1 base and the J gene lost 0 bases, with 19 bases spanning the gap. CDR1 SGHVS and CDR2 FQNEAQ come from the germline V gene. In nucleotides, the CDR3 is TGTGCCAGCAGCTTAGATGTGCTAGTCCCAAGTAGCTCCTACGAGCAGTACTTC. It translates to CASSLDVLVPSSSYEQYF.

The chain uses TRBV7-9 and TRBJ1-2, with D maybe TRBD1 (5 bases). V lost 5 bases to trimming and J lost 4 bases, with 17 bases between them. The CDR3 runs 15 residues. The germline V gene has CDR1 SEHNR and CDR2 FQNEAQ (reference sequence). CDR3 amino acids: CASSVPGPGGYGYTF. The CDR3 coding sequence is TGTGCCAGCAGCGTCCCCGGGCCCGGGGGCTATGGCTACACCTTC.

In the case of this clonotype: It may be a read error: a sequence one base away is much more abundant. The chain recombines TRBV7-4 with TRBJ1-2; D not resolved. Germline loops: CDR1 SGHVT, CDR2 SQSDAQ. The V end lost 1 base, the J end lost 4 bases, and 7 bases lay between the germline ends. The CDR3 is made up of 13 amino acids. The CDR3 sequence is CASSLDSCYGYTF. The CDR3 nucleotides are TGTGCCAGCAGCTTAGACAGTTGCTATGGCTACACCTTC.

On this clonotype itself: A single base separates this from a much larger clone, so it may be a read error. V and J are TRBV12-3 or TRBV12-4 and TRBJ2-5, with 7 bases matching TRBD2. The DNA end lines up better with TRBJ2-7; the J call may be wrong. This CDR3 contains 16 residues. The CDR3 loop reads CASSLAGSGTSYEQYF. CDR3 bases: TGTGCCAGCAGTTTAGCAGGGAGCGGGACGTCCTACGAGCAGTACTTC.

Remarks on this clonotype: A much more abundant neighbour one base away suggests this may be a read error. V is TRBV28 and J is TRBJ2-7; D perhaps matches TRBD2 (6 bases). The CDR3 is 13 amino acids. V dropped 11 bases and J dropped 3 bases, with 17 bases sitting between them. Germline V gives CDR1 MDHEN, CDR2 SYDVKM. The CDR3 here is CAGNEPGLYEQYF. DNA of the CDR3: TGTGCCGGCAACGAACCGGGACTCTACGAGCAGTACTTC.

This clonotype has only a few counts. An end of the junction differs from the germline gene, which may be a read error. The chain carries TRBV29-1 and TRBJ2-3, with D perhaps matching TRBD2 (5 bases). CDR3 length: 14 amino acids. In germline, CDR1 is SQVTM, CDR2 ANQGSEA. CDR3 bases: TGCAGCGTGCTGGTCCCGAGGCTGGGAGATGCGCAGTATTTT. Residues: CSVLVPRLGDAQYF.

This rearrangement joins TRBV30 to TRBJ1-1; D perhaps matches TRBD1 (6 bases). The V gene lost 2 bases and the J gene lost 6 bases, with 16 bases spanning the gap. Germline V gene lookup returns CDR1 GTSNPN and CDR2 SVGIG (reference sequence). The length of the CDR3 is 14 residues. As DNA, the CDR3 is TGTGCCTGGAGTTCCGGGACATCTAGAGCTGAAGCTTTCTTT. It codes for CAWSSGTSRAEAFF.

This clonotype came up many times. The chain recombines TRBV7-8 with TRBJ2-3; tentatively, D is TRBD1 or TRBD2 (5 bases each). V gave up 4 bases and J gave up 2 bases, with 10 bases separating them. Per germline, CDR1 SGHVS and CDR2 FQNEAQ. The CDR3 loop spans 14 amino acids. The CDR3: CASSSGPFTDTQYF. The CDR3 DNA sequence: TGTGCCAGCAGCTCGGGACCCTTCACAGATACGCAGTATTTT.

The chain links TRBV14 to TRBJ1-1; tentative D call: TRBD1 (6 bases). Trimming pared 1 base from V and 4 bases from J, leaving 28 bases between. Germline V gene data show CDR1 as SGHDN and CDR2 as FVKESK. CDR3 length equals 20 residues. CDR3 amino acids: CASSQAGPRTAHAMSTEAFF. DNA of the CDR3: TGTGCCAGCAGCCAAGCGGGTCCCAGGACAGCACATGCCATGAGCACTGAAGCTTTCTTT.

The CDR3 nucleotides are TGCGCCAGCAGCCCTACGGGACAGGCCGCTATGAACACTGAAGCTTTCTTT. Encoded protein: CASSPTGQAAMNTEAFF. The rearrangement uses TRBV5-1 and TRBJ1-1; TRBD1 aligns across 8 bases. CDR3 length equals 17 residues. V shed 4 bases, J shed 0 bases, and the junction held 11 bases outside the gene matches. CDR1 and CDR2 from the germline V gene are SGHRS and YFSETQ.

Points on this clonotype: A much larger clone lies one base from this, so it may be a read error. The chain recombines TRBV20-1 with TRBJ2-1; D gene uncertain. V gave up 0 bases and J gave up 0 bases, with 6 bases separating them. CDR1 is DFQATT and CDR2 is SNEGSKA in the germline V gene (reference sequence). The CDR3 has 14 residues. CDR3 nucleotides: TGCAGTGCTAGAGATGGCGACTCCTACAATGAGCAGTTCTTC. This gives the protein CSARDGDSYNEQFF.

The V and J genes are TRBV6-2 or TRBV6-3 and TRBJ2-1; no reliable D call. This CDR3 has 14 residues. The V and J ends lost 3 bases and 0 bases respectively, with 6 bases between them. Germline V lookup: CDR1 MNHEY, CDR2 SVGEGT. The chain's CDR3 is CASSYTVSYNEQFF. CDR3 nucleotides: TGTGCCAGCAGTTATACAGTCTCCTACAATGAGCAGTTCTTC.

As regards this clonotype: One end of the junction is discordant with germline, which a read error may explain. The chain carries TRBV11-2 and TRBJ2-7; D unclear. The CDR3 runs 16 residues. Germline loops: CDR1 SGHAT, CDR2 FQNNGV. The CDR3 region is CASSPIKWAGSYKQYF. CDR3 sequence (DNA): TGTGCCAGCAGCCCGATCAAATGGGCAGGTTCCTACAAGCAGTACTTC.

This clonotype has a single count. Here the CDR3 reads CASSRAGSINTGELFF. CDR3 DNA sequence: TGTGCCAGCAGCCGGGCTGGAAGCATCAACACCGGGGAGCTGTTTTTT. V gene TRBV7-2 combines with J gene TRBJ2-2; D is unclear. V shed 5 bases and J shed 2 bases, with 15 bases lying between them. The CDR3 has 16 residues. Germline lookup yields CDR1 SGHTA and CDR2 FQGNSA.

This clonotype occurred many times. The chain joins TRBV7-9 to TRBJ2-1; 7 bases map to TRBD1. V trimming: 4 bases; J trimming: 8 bases; junction bases outside the gene matches: 5. Germline assignment: CDR1 SEHNR and CDR2 FQNEAQ (reference sequence). This CDR3 is 13 amino acids long. The CDR3 reads CASSSGQFDEQFF. CDR3 sequence (DNA): TGTGCCAGCAGCTCGGGACAGTTCGATGAGCAGTTCTTC.